Below, one T cell receptor beta chain is given with its context. Antigen specificity is unknown. The data are from a study of T cells expressing NK-cell markers. Overall study findings and caveats: More than 5 donors showed dominant NKG2C+ clonotypes comprising about 1.0-7.5% of their CD8+ T cells.

The CDR3 has 13 amino acids. Germline CDR1 reads SEHNR; CDR2 reads FQNEAQ (reference sequence). No DNA is given; TCRdb re-called the 5' RACE reads and lists each CDR3 protein once. The listing records roughly 430,000 distinct CDR3 sequences. The material sequenced was blood T cells: a sorted CD56 or NKG2C T cell subset, CD4+ or CD8+ T cells, or bulk PBMC T cells (not recorded which). The receptor comes from a woman aged 18-70 years in good health. The gene calls are TRBV7-9 and TRBJ1-1. CDR3 in amino acids: CASSPQPHTEAFF.